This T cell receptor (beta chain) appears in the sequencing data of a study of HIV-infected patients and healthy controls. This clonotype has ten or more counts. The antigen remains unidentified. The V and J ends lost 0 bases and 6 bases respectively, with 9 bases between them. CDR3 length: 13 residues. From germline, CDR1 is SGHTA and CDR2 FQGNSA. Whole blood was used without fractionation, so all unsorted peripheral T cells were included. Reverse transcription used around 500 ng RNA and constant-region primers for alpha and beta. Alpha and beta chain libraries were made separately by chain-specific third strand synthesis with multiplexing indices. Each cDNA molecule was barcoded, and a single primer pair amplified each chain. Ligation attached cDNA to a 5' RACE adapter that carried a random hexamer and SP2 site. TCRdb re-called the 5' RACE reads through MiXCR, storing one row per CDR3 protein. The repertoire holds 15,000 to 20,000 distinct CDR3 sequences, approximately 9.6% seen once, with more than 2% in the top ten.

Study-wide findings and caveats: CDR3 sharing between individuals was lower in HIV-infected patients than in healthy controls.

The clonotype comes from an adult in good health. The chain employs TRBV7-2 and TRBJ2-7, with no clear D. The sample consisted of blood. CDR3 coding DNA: TGTGCCAGCAGCTTAGCGGCGCTTCCCGAGCAGTACTTC. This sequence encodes CASSLAALPEQYF.